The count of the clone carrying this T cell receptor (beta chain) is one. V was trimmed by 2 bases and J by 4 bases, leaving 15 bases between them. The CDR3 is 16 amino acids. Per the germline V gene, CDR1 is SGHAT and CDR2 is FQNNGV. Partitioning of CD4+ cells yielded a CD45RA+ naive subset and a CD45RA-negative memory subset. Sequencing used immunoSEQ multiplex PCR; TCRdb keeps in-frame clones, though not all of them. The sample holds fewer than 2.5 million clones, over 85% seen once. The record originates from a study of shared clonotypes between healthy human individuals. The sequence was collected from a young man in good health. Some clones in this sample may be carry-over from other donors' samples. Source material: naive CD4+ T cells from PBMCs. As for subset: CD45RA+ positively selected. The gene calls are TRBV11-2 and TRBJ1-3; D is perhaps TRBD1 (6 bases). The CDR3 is CASSLYRTGLGNTIYF. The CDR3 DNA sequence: TGTGCCAGCAGCTTATACCGAACAGGGCTCGGAAACACCATATATTTT.